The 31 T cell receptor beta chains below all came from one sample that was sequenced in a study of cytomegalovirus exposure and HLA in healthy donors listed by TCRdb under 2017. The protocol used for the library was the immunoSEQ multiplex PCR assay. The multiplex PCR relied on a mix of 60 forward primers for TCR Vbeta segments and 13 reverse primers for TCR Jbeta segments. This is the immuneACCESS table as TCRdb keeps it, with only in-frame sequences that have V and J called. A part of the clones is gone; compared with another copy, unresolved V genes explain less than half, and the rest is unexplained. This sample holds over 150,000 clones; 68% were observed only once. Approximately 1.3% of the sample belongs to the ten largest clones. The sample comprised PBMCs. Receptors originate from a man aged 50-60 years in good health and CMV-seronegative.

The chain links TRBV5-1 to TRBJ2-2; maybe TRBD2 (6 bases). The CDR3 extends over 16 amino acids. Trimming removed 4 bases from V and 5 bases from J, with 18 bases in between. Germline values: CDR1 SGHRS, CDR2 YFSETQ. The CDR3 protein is CASSPTSGLSTGELFF. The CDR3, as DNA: TGCGCCAGCAGCCCGACTAGTGGTTTGTCAACCGGGGAGCTGTTTTTT.

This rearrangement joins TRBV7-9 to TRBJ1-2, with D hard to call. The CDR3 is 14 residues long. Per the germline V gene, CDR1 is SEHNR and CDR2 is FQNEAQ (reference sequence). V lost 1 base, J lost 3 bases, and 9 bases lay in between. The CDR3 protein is CASSLERGDYGYTF. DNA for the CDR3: TGTGCCAGCAGCTTAGAACGGGGAGACTATGGCTACACCTTC.

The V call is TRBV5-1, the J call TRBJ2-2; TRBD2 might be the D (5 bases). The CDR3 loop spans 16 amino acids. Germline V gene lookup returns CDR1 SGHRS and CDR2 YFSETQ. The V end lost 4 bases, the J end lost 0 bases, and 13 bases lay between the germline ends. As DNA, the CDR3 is TGCGCCAGCAGCCCCAGAGCGGTTACGAACACCGGGGAGCTGTTTTTT. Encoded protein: CASSPRAVTNTGELFF.

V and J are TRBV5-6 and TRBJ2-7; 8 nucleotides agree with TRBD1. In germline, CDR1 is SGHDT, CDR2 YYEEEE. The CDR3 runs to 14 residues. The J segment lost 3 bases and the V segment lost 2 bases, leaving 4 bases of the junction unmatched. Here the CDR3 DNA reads TGTGCCAGCAGCTTAACCGACAGGGGCTACGAGCAGTACTTC. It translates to CASSLTDRGYEQYF.

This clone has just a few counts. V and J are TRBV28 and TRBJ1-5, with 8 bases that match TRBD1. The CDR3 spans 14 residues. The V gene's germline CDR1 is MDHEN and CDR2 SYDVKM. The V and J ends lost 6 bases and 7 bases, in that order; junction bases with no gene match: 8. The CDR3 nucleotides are TGTGCCAGCAGGCCCGGACAGGGCGGCCAGCCCCAGCATTTT. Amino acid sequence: CASRPGQGGQPQHF.

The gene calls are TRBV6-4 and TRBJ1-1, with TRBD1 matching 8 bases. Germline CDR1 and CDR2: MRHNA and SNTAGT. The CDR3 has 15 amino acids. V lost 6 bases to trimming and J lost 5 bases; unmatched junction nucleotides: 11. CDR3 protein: CASSVQGQAGTEAFF. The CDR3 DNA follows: TGTGCCAGCAGCGTTCAGGGACAGGCCGGGACTGAAGCTTTCTTT.

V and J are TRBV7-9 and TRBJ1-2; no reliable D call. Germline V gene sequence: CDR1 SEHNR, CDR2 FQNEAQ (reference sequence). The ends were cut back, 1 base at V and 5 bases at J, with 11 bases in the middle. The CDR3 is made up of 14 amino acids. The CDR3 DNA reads TGTGCCAGCAGCTTAGTGACGAGGGAGTATGGCTACACCTTC. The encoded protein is CASSLVTREYGYTF.

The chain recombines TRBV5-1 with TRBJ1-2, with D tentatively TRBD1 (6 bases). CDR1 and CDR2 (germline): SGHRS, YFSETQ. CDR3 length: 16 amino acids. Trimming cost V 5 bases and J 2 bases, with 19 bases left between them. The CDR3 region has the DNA TGCGCCAGCAGTGGGGACACCAGAGGCCAAAACTATGGCTACACCTTC. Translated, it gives CASSGDTRGQNYGYTF. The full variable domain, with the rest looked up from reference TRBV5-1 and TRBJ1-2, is KAGVTQTPRYLIKTRGQQVTLSCSPISGHRSVSWYQQTPGQGLQFLFEYFSETQRNKGNFPGRFSGRQFSNSRSEMNVSTLELGDSALYLCASSGDTRGQNYGYTFGSGTRLTVV.

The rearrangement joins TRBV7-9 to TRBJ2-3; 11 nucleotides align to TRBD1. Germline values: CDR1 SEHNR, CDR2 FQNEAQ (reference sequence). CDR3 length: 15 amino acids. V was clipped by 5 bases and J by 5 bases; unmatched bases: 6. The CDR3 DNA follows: TGTGCCAGCAGCCCCCGGACAGGGGGCGTAGATACGCAGTATTTT. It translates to CASSPRTGGVDTQYF.

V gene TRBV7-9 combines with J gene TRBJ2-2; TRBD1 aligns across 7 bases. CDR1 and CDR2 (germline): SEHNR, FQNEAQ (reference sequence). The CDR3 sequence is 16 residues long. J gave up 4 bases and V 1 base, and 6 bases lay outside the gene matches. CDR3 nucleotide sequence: TGTGCCAGCAGCTTAGGACAGGGTCGCAGCACCGGGGAGCTGTTTTTT. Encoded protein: CASSLGQGRSTGELFF. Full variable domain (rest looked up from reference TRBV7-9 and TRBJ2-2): DTGVSQNPRHKITKRGQNVTFRCDPISEHNRLYWYRQTLGQGPEFLTYFQNEAQLEKSRLLSDRFSAERPKGSFSTLEIQRTEQGDSAMYLCASSLGQGRSTGELFFGEGSRLTVL.

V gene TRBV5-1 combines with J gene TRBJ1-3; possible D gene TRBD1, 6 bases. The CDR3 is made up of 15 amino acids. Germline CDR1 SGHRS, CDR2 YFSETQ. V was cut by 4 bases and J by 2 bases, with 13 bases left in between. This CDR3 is CASSPSGTPGNTIYF. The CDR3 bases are TGCGCCAGCAGCCCTTCCGGGACACCTGGAAACACCATATATTTT.

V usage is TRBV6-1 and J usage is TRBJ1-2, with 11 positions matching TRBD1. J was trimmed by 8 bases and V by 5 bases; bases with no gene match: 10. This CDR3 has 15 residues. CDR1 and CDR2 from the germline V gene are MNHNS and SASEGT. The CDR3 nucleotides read TGTGCCAGCAGTCCCAGGGACAGGGGGTTGGAGGGCTACACCTTC. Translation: CASSPRDRGLEGYTF.

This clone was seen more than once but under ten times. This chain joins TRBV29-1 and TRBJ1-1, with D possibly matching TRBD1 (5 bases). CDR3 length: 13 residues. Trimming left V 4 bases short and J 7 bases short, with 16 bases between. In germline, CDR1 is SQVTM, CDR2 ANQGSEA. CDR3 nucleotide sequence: TGCAGCGTTGTGGCCTTGCAGGGACTTGAAGCTTTCTTT. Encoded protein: CSVVALQGLEAFF.

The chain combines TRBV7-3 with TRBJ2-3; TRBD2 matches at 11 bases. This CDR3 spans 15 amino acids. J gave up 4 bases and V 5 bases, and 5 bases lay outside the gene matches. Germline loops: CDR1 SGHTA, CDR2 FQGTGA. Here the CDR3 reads CASSRSGGAPDTQYF. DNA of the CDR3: TGTGCCAGCAGCCGTAGCGGGGGGGCTCCAGATACGCAGTATTTT.

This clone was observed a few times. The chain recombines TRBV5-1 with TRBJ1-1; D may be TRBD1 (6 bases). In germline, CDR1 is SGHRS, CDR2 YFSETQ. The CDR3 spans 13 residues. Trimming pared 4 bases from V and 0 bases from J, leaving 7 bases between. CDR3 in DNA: TGCGCCAGCAGCGGACAGATGAACACTGAAGCTTTCTTT. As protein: CASSGQMNTEAFF.

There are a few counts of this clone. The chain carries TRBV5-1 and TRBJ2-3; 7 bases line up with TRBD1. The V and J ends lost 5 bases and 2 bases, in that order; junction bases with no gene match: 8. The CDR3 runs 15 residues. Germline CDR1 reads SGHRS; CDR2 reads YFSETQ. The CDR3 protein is CASSFPGQNTDTQYF. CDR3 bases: TGCGCCAGCAGTTTTCCGGGACAGAACACAGATACGCAGTATTTT.

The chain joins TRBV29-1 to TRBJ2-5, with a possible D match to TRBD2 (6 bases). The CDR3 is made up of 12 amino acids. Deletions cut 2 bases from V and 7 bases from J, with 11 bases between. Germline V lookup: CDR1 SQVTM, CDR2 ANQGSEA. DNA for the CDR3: TGCAGCGTTGAACCCGCGGAGGGGACCCAGTACTTC. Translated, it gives CSVEPAEGTQYF.

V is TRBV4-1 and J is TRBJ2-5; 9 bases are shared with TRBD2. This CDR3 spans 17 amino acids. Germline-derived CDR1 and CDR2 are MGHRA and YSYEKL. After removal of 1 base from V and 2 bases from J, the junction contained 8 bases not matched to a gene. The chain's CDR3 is CASSQGKRSGGQETQYF. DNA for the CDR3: TGCGCCAGCAGCCAAGGGAAGCGTAGCGGGGGTCAAGAGACCCAGTACTTC.

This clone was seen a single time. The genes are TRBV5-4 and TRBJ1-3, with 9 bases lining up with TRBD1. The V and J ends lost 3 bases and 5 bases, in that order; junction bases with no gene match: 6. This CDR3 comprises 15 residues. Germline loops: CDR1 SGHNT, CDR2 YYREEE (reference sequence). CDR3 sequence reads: CASSSGTGTRNTIYF. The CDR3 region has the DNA TGTGCCAGCAGCTCCGGGACAGGGACAAGAAACACCATATATTTT.

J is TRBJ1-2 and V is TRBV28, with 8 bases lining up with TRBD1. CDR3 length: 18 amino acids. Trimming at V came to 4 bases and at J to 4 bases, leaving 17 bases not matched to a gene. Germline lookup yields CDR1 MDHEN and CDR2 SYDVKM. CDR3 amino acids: CASSSFSRGQYFFYGYTF. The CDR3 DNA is TGTGCCAGCAGTTCCTTTTCCAGGGGGCAATATTTTTTCTATGGCTACACCTTC.

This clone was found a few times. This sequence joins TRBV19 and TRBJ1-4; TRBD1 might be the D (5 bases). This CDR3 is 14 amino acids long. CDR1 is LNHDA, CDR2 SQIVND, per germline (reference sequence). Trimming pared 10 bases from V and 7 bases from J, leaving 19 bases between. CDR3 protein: CAISRDLNTEKLFF. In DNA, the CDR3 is TGTGCCATCTCCCGGGACTTAAATACTGAAAAACTGTTTTTT.

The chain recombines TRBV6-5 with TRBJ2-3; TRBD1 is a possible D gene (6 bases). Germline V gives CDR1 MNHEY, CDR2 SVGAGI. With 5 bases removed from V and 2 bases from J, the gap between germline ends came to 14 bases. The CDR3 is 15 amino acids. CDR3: CASSRTMGHTDTQYF. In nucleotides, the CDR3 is TGTGCCAGCAGTCGAACGATGGGACACACAGATACGCAGTATTTT.

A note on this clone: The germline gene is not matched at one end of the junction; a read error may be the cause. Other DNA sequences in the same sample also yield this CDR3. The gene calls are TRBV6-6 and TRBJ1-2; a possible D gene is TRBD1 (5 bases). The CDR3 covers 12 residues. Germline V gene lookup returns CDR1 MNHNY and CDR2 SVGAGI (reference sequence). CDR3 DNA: TGTGCTAGCAGACAGACCCTCTATGGCTACACCTTC. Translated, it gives CASRQTLYGYTF.

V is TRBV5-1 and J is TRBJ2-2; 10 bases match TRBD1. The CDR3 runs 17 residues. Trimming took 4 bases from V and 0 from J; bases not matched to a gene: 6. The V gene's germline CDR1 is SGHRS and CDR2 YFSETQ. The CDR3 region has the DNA TGCGCCAGCAGCATGACGGGACAGGGGTCGAACACCGGGGAGCTGTTTTTT. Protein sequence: CASSMTGQGSNTGELFF.

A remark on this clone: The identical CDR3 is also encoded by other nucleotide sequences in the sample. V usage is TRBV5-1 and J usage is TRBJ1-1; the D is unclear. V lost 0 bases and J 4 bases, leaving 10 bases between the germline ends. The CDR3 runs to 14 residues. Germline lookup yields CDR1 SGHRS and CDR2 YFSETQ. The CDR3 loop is CASSLGGGGTEAFF. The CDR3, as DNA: TGCGCCAGCAGCTTGGGGGGAGGTGGCACTGAAGCTTTCTTT.

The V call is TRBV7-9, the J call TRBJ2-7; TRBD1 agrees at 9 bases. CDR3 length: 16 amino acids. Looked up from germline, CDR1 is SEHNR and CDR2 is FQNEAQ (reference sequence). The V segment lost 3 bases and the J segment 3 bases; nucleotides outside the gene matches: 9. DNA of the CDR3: TGTGCCAGCAGCTTTTCCGCCGGACAGGGGAGCTACGAGCAGTACTTC. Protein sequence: CASSFSAGQGSYEQYF.

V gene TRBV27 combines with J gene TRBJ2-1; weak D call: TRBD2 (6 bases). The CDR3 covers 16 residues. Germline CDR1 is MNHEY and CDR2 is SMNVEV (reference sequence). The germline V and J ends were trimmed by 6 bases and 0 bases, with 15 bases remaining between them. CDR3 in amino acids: CASSRDSWDSYNEQFF. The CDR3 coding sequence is TGTGCCAGCAGCCGGGACTCGTGGGACTCCTACAATGAGCAGTTCTTC.

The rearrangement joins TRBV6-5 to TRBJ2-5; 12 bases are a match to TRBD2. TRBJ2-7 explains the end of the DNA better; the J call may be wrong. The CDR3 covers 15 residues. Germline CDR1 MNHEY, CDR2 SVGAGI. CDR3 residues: CASSSPSGGAYEQYF. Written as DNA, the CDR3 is TGTGCCAGCAGCTCCCCTAGCGGGGGGGCCTACGAGCAGTACTTC.

The CDR3 nucleotides are TGTGCCAGCAGCTTAGATCCAGTTTCTAACTATGGCTACACCTTC. Its translation is CASSLDPVSNYGYTF. V gene TRBV7-2 combines with J gene TRBJ1-2; D gene ambiguous. In germline, CDR1 is SGHTA, CDR2 FQGNSA. Trimming stripped 1 base from V and 0 bases from J, with 9 bases between. The CDR3 extends over 15 amino acids. Supplemented by reference TRBV7-2 and TRBJ1-2, the full variable domain reads GAGVSQSPSNKVTEKGKDVELRCDPISGHTALYWYRQSLGQGLEFLIYFQGNSAPDKSGLPSDRFSAERTGGSVSTLTIQRTQQEDSAVYLCASSLDPVSNYGYTFGSGTRLTVV.

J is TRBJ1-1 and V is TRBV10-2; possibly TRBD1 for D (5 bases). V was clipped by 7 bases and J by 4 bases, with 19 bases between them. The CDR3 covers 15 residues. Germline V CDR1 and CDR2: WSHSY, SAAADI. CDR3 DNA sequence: TGCGCCAGCACTATAAAGTGGGGGGGGATCACTGAAGCTTTCTTT. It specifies CASTIKWGGITEAFF.

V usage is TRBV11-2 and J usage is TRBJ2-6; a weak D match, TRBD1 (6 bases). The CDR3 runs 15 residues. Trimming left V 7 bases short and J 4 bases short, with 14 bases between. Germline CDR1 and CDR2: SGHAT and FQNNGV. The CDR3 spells CASIIRGSGANVLTF. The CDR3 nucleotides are TGTGCCAGCATCATCAGGGGCTCCGGGGCCAACGTCCTGACTTTC.